The 12 T cell receptor beta chains below come from one sample, sequenced in a study of vaccination and CD4 T cells after COVID-19. The treatment denotes: approximately nine-day PBMC culture with coronavirus spike peptide pools or control peptides (ViraFEST assay). Oncomine TCR Beta short-read sequencing was applied to DNA from cultured CD4+ T cells. TCRdb reprocessed the PCR reads via MiXCR and lists one record per CDR3 protein. This sample has approximately 20,000 distinct CDR3 sequences, with less than 50% found just once. The antigens for these receptors are not known. The material was CD4+ T cells from blood, cultured in vitro, obtained before SARS-CoV-2 vaccination. These receptors were collected from a human donor who had recovered from COVID-19.

The V gene is TRBV6-1, the J gene TRBJ1-1, with D possibly being TRBD1 (6 bases). CDR3 length equals 13 residues. Germline V gene data show CDR1 as MNHNS and CDR2 as SASEGT. Trimming left V 8 bases short and J 1 base short, with 11 bases between. DNA of the CDR3: TGTGCCAGCTACAGGGTATCGAACACTGAAGCTTTCTTT. Protein product: CASYRVSNTEAFF.

The V call is TRBV6-1, the J call TRBJ2-2, with D uncertain. The V end was cut by 6 bases, the J end by 1 base, with 9 bases between. Germline values: CDR1 MNHNS, CDR2 SASEGT. This CDR3 contains 14 residues. In DNA, the CDR3 is TGTGCCAGCAGACGTGGATTGAACACCGGGGAGCTGTTTTTT. Translated, it gives CASRRGLNTGELFF.

The V gene is TRBV7-2, the J gene TRBJ2-5; weak D call: TRBD1 (5 bases). The V and J ends lost 2 bases and 0 bases respectively, with 7 bases between them. In germline, CDR1 is SGHTA, CDR2 FQGNSA. The CDR3 spans 14 residues. The CDR3 DNA follows: TGTGCCAGCAGCTTACAGGGTGACCAAGAGACCCAGTACTTC. Its protein is CASSLQGDQETQYF. The full variable domain, rest sourced from reference TRBV7-2 and TRBJ2-5, is GAGVSQSPSNKVTEKGKDVELRCDPISGHTALYWYRQSLGQGLEFLIYFQGNSAPDKSGLPSDRFSAERTGGSVSTLTIQRTQQEDSAVYLCASSLQGDQETQYFGPGTRLLVL.

CDR3 nucleotides: TGTGCCAGCAGCTTAGCGCCGGGCCCGCTTGTCAACTATGGCTACACCTTC. It yields the protein CASSLAPGPLVNYGYTF. The chain combines TRBV7-2 with TRBJ1-2, with unresolved D. Germline V gives CDR1 SGHTA, CDR2 FQGNSA. V was shortened by 0 bases and J by 2 bases, with 16 bases between the two germline ends. The CDR3 covers 17 residues.

The chain carries TRBV6-2 or TRBV6-3 and TRBJ2-2; D uncertain. This CDR3 contains 16 residues. Trimming pared 2 bases from V and 5 bases from J, leaving 15 bases between. CDR1 is MNHEY and CDR2 is SVGEGT in the germline V gene. CDR3 sequence reads: CASSYGSAAPTGELFF. The CDR3 bases are TGTGCCAGCAGTTACGGGTCGGCGGCCCCAACCGGGGAGCTGTTTTTT.

This sequence joins TRBV7-2 and TRBJ1-6; tentative D call: TRBD1 (5 bases). Trimming left V 6 bases short and J 4 bases short, with 7 bases between. This CDR3 spans 13 amino acids. Per germline, CDR1 SGHTA and CDR2 FQGNSA. The CDR3 DNA reads TGTGCCAGCAGGGACACATATAATTCACCCCTCCACTTT. Its protein product is CASRDTYNSPLHF.

This clonotype was picked up a small number of times. This chain joins TRBV20-1 and TRBJ2-1; a possible D gene is TRBD2 (5 bases). Deletions cut 5 bases from V and 8 bases from J, with 28 bases between. Looked up from germline, CDR1 is DFQATT and CDR2 is SNEGSKA (reference sequence). CDR3 length: 17 residues. CDR3 region: CSAYPRLSGGYFDEQFF. CDR3 bases: TGCAGTGCTTACCCACGCTTGAGCGGAGGATATTTCGATGAGCAGTTCTTC.

This clonotype rates as medium-sized. The chain uses TRBV7-7 and TRBJ2-7; D remains unclear. The CDR3 extends over 14 amino acids. Trimming cost V 5 bases and J 0 bases, with 11 bases left between them. The germline CDR1 and CDR2 sequences are SSHAT and FNYEAQ (reference sequence). CDR3 bases: TGTGCCAGCAGCCGCACGACGGACTCCTACGAGCAGTACTTC. The encoded protein is CASSRTTDSYEQYF. Based on the CDR3 plus reference TRBV7-7 and TRBJ2-7, the full variable domain is GAGVSQSPRYKVTKRGQDVTLRCDPISSHATLYWYQQALGQGPEFLTYFNYEAQPDKSGLPSDRFSAERPEGSISTLTIQRTEQRDSAMYRCASSRTTDSYEQYFGPGTRLTVT.

The chain is built from TRBV20-1 and TRBJ2-3; 14 bases line up with TRBD2. The CDR3 length is 17 residues. Germline CDR1 reads DFQATT; CDR2 reads SNEGSKA (reference sequence). J was trimmed by 1 base and V by 4 bases; bases with no gene match: 7. The CDR3 sequence: CSATRLAGGLGTDTQYF. CDR3 sequence (DNA): TGCAGTGCTACAAGACTAGCGGGGGGGCTTGGCACAGATACGCAGTATTTT.

This chain links TRBV10-3 with TRBJ2-1, with TRBD2 matching 14 bases. V trimming: 2 bases; J trimming: 9 bases; junction bases outside the gene matches: 12. This CDR3 has 18 amino acids. The V gene's germline CDR1 is ENHRY and CDR2 SYGVKD. DNA of the CDR3: TGTGCCATCAGTGAGCCCCTGACTAGCGGGAGGGTAGTCGGTGAGCAGTTCTTC. Translated, it gives CAISEPLTSGRVVGEQFF.

CDR3 in amino acids: CSARDGIQETQYF. The DNA for the CDR3 is TGCAGTGCTAGAGATGGGATTCAAGAGACCCAGTACTTC. The chain joins TRBV20-1 to TRBJ2-5; D remains unclear. This CDR3 has 13 amino acids. The germline gives CDR1 DFQATT, CDR2 SNEGSKA (reference sequence). With 0 bases removed from V and 2 bases from J, the gap between germline ends came to 7 bases.

The chain is built from TRBV7-9 and TRBJ2-7, with no clear D. Germline V lookup: CDR1 SEHNR, CDR2 FQNEAQ (reference sequence). With 5 bases removed from V and 6 bases from J, the gap between germline ends came to 20 bases. CDR3 size: 15 residues. CDR3: CASSDTGSPKGEQYF. DNA of the CDR3: TGTGCCAGCAGCGACACCGGGTCACCAAAGGGCGAGCAGTACTTC.